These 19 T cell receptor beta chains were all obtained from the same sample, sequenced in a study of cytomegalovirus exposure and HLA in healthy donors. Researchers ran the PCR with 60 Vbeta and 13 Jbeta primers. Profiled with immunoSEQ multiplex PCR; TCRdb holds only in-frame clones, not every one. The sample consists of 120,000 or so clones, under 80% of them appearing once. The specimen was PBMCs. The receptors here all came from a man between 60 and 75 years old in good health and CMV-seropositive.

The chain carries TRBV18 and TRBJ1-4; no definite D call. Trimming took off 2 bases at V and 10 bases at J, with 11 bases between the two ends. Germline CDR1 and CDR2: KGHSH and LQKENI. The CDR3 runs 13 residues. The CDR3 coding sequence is TGTGCCAGCTCACCAAGTCGACTTCGAAAACTGTTTTTT. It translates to CASSPSRLRKLFF. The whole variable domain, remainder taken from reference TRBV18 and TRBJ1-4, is NAGVMQNPRHLVRRRGQEARLRCSPMKGHSHVYWYRQLPEEGLKFMVYLQKENIIDESGMPKERFSAEFPKEGPSILRIQQVVRGDSAAYFCASSPSRLRKLFFGSGTQLSVL.

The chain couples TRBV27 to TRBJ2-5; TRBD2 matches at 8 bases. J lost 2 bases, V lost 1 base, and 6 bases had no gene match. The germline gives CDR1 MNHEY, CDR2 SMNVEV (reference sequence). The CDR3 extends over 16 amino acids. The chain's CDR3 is CASSLWVAGRQETQYF. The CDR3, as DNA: TGTGCCAGCAGTTTATGGGTAGCGGGGCGGCAAGAGACCCAGTACTTC.

CDR3 coding DNA: TGTGCCAGCAGTTCCTCCAGGGGGCCGAACTATGGCTACACCTTC. This codes for CASSSSRGPNYGYTF. This chain joins TRBV28 and TRBJ1-2, with TRBD1 matching 8 bases. Germline CDR1 MDHEN, CDR2 SYDVKM. The CDR3 is 15 amino acids. The J segment lost 2 bases and the V segment lost 4 bases, leaving 6 bases of the junction unmatched.

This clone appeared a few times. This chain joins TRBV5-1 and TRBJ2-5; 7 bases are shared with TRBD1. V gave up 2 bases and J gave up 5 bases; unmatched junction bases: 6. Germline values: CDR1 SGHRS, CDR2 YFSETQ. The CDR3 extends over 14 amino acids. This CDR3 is CASSFGQAGETQYF. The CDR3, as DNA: TGCGCCAGCAGCTTTGGACAGGCAGGCGAGACCCAGTACTTC.

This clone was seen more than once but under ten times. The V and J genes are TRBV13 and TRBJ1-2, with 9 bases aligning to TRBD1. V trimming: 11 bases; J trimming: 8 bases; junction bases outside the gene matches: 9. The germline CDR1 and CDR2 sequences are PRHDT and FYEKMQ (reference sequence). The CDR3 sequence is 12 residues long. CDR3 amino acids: CAEKQGARGYTF. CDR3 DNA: TGTGCCGAGAAACAGGGGGCTCGAGGCTACACCTTC. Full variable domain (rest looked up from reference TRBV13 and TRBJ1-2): AAGVIQSPRHLIKEKRETATLKCYPIPRHDTVYWYQQGPGQDPQFLISFYEKMQSDKGSIPDRFSAQQFSDYHSELNMSSLELGDSALYFCAEKQGARGYTFGSGTRLTVV.

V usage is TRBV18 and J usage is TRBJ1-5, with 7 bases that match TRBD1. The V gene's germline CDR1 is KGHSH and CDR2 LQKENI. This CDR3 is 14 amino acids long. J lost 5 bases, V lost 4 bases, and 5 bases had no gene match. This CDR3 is CASSLGQTYQPQHF. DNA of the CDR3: TGTGCCAGCTCACTGGGACAGACCTATCAGCCCCAGCATTTT.

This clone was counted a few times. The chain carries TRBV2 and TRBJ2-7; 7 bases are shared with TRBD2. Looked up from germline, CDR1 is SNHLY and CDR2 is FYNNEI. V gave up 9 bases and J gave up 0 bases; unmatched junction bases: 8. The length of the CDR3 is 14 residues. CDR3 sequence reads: CARGRDPSSYEQYF. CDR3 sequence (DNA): TGTGCCAGGGGGAGGGACCCCAGCTCCTACGAGCAGTACTTC.

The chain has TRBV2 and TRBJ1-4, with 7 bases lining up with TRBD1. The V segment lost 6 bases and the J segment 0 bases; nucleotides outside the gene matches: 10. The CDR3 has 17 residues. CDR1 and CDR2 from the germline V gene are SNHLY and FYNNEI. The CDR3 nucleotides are TGTGCCAGCAGGGACAGGTGGACCGACGCAACTAATGAAAAACTGTTTTTT. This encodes CASRDRWTDATNEKLFF.

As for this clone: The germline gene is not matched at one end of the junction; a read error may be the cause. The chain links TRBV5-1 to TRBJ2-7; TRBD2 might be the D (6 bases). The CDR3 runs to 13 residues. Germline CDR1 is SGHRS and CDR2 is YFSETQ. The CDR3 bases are TGCGCCAGCAACTTGGAGGGGTACTACGAGCAGTACTTC. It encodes CASNLEGYYEQYF.

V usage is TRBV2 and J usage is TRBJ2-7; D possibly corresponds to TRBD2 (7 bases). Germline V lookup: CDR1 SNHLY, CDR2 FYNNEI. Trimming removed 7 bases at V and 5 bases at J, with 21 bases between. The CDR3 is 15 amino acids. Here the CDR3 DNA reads TGTGCCAGCATACTTAGGGGGGGGTTCCTGAACGAGCAGTACTTC. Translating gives CASILRGGFLNEQYF.

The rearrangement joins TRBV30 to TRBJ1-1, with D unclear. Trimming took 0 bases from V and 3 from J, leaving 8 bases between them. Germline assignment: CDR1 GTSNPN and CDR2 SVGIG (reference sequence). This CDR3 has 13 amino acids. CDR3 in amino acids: CAWSVRAYTEAFF. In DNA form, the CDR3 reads TGTGCCTGGAGTGTGAGGGCCTACACTGAAGCTTTCTTT.

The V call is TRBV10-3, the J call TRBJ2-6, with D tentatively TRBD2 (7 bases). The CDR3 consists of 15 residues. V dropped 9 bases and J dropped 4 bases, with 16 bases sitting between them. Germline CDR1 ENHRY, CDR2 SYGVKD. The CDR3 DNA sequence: TGTGCCATTGGGGGGGGCACCTTCGGGGCCAACGTCCTGACTTTC. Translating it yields CAIGGGTFGANVLTF.

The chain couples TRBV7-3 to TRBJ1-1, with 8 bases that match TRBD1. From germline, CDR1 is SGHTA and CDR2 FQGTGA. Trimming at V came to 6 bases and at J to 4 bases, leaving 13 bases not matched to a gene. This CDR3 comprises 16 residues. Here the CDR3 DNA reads TGTGCCAGCAGTTCGACAGGGGCCCCCAGGAGCACTGAAGCTTTCTTT. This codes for CASSSTGAPRSTEAFF.

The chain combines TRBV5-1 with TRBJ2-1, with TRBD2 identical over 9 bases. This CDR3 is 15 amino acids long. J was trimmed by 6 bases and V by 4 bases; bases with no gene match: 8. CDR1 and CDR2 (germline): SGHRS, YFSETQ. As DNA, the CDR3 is TGCGCCAGCAGCCTACCAGAGCGGGGGGTCAATGAGCAGTTCTTC. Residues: CASSLPERGVNEQFF.

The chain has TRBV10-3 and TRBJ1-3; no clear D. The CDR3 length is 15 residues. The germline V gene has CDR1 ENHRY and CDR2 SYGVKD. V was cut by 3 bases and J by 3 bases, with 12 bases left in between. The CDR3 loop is CAISDGPSLGNTIYF. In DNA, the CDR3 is TGTGCCATCAGTGATGGGCCCTCTCTTGGAAACACCATATATTTT.

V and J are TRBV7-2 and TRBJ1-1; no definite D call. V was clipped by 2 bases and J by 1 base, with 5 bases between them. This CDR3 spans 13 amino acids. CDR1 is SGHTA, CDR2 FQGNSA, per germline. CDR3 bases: TGTGCCAGCAGCTTATTGCGGAACACTGAAGCTTTCTTT. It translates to CASSLLRNTEAFF.

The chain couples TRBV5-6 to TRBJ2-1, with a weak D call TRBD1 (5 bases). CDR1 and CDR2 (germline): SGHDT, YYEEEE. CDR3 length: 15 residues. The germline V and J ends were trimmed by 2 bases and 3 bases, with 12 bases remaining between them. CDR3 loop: CASSFGLGVYNEQFF. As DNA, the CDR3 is TGTGCCAGCAGCTTTGGCCTAGGGGTCTACAATGAGCAGTTCTTC.

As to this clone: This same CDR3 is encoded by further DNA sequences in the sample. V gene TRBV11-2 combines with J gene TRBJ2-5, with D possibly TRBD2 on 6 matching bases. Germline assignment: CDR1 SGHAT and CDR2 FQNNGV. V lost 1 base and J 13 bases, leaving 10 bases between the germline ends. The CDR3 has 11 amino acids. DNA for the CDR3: TGTGCCAGCAGCTTAGGGGGACTCTTGTACTTC. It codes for CASSLGGLLYF.

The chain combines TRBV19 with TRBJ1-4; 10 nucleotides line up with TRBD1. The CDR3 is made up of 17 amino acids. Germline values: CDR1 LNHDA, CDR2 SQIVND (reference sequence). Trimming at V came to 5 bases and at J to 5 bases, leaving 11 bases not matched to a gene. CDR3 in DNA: TGTGCCAGTAGTGTGGGACAGGGGAGGACGTTGAATGAAAAACTGTTTTTT. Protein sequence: CASSVGQGRTLNEKLFF.